Listed below are T cell receptor beta chains from one sample, sequenced in a study of post-analysis software for immune sequencing data. TCRdb re-derived calls from the PCR reads in MiXCR, one entry per CDR3 protein. Of 740,000 or so distinct CDR3 sequences listed, roughly 58% are singletons. Input material: blood. The receptors originated from a girl aged 10 to 17 with multiple sclerosis. Each CDR3 is given with its conserved first and last residue. A D gene is named only where the DNA matches it firmly. Clone size is stated in some rows and not others, as once, few, many or a class when expanded.

D gene: TRBD2
clone size: -
J gene: TRBJ2-5
V gene: TRBV12-3/TRBV12-4
CDR3 protein: CTSSLRLAGAQYF
CDR3 DNA: TGTACCAGCAGCCTGCGACTAGCTGGAGCCCAGTACTTC

D gene: -
clone size: -
J gene: TRBJ2-1
V gene: TRBV27
CDR3 protein: CASRRDSYNEQFF
CDR3 DNA: TGTGCCAGCAGGCGGGACAGTTACAATGAGCAGTTCTTC

D gene: -
clone size: once
J gene: TRBJ2-6
V gene: TRBV5-1
CDR3 protein: CASSLDSSGGANVLTF
CDR3 DNA: TGCGCCAGCAGCTTGGACTCCTCAGGGGGGGCCAACGTCCTGACTTTC

D gene: -
clone size: -
J gene: TRBJ2-4
V gene: TRBV29-1
CDR3 protein: CSVDQAGQYF
CDR3 DNA: TGCAGCGTTGACCAGGCCGGTCAGTACTTC

D gene: TRBD1
clone size: -
J gene: TRBJ2-7
V gene: TRBV9
CDR3 protein: CASSEVGGRGNEQYF
CDR3 DNA: TGTGCCAGCAGCGAAGTAGGGGGCAGGGGCAACGAGCAGTACTTC

D gene: TRBD2
clone size: -
J gene: TRBJ2-1
V gene: TRBV7-2
CDR3 protein: CASSISGSGEQFF
CDR3 DNA: TGTGCCAGCAGCATTAGCGGGAGCGGTGAGCAGTTCTTC

D gene: -
clone size: few
J gene: TRBJ2-3
V gene: TRBV20-1
CDR3 protein: CSARRSDTQYF
CDR3 DNA: TGCAGTGCTAGGAGGTCAGATACGCAGTATTTT

D gene: TRBD2
clone size: -
J gene: TRBJ2-7
V gene: TRBV10-2
CDR3 protein: CATALAGVNEQYF
CDR3 DNA: TGCGCCACCGCGCTAGCGGGAGTGAACGAGCAGTACTTC

D gene: TRBD2
clone size: -
J gene: TRBJ2-1
V gene: TRBV7-9
CDR3 protein: CASSLRDREARNNEQFF
CDR3 DNA: TGTGCCAGCAGCTTAAGAGACCGGGAGGCTCGGAACAATGAGCAGTTCTTC

D gene: TRBD1
clone size: many
J gene: TRBJ2-1
V gene: TRBV12-3/TRBV12-4
CDR3 protein: CASSLGQGTYNEQFF
CDR3 DNA: TGTGCCAGCAGCTTGGGACAGGGGACCTACAATGAGCAGTTCTTC

D gene: -
clone size: few
J gene: TRBJ1-2
V gene: TRBV9
CDR3 protein: CASSRTNEGRGNYGYTF
CDR3 DNA: TGTGCCAGCAGCCGAACTAACGAAGGACGGGGAAACTATGGCTACACCTTC

D gene: -
clone size: few
J gene: TRBJ2-1
V gene: TRBV11-2
CDR3 protein: CASSPLGSSAYNEQFF
CDR3 DNA: TGTGCCAGCAGCCCCCTGGGGTCGTCAGCTTACAATGAGCAGTTCTTC

D gene: TRBD2
clone size: -
J gene: TRBJ2-1
V gene: TRBV4-1
CDR3 protein: CASRQGTGGDYNEQFF
CDR3 DNA: TGCGCCAGCAGGCAAGGAACCGGGGGGGACTACAATGAGCAGTTCTTC

D gene: TRBD2
clone size: -
J gene: TRBJ2-3
V gene: TRBV20-1
CDR3 protein: CSARGFVAGEWGTDTQYF
CDR3 DNA: TGCAGTGCTAGAGGTTTTGTGGCGGGAGAATGGGGCACAGATACGCAGTATTTT

D gene: -
clone size: -
J gene: TRBJ1-1
V gene: TRBV9
CDR3 protein: CASSVSQNTEAFF
CDR3 DNA: TGTGCCAGCAGCGTATCTCAGAACACTGAAGCTTTCTTT

D gene: TRBD1
clone size: few
J gene: TRBJ1-6
V gene: TRBV7-9
CDR3 protein: CASSSGQVLGSLHF
CDR3 DNA: TGTGCCAGCAGCTCGGGACAGGTCCTTGGATCCCTCCACTTT

D gene: TRBD1
clone size: few
J gene: TRBJ2-7
V gene: TRBV29-1
CDR3 protein: CSVSDRAEYEQYF
CDR3 DNA: TGCAGCGTTTCGGACAGGGCCGAATACGAGCAGTACTTC

D gene: TRBD2
clone size: -
J gene: TRBJ2-5
V gene: TRBV20-1
CDR3 protein: CSARASSGAQETQYF
CDR3 DNA: TGCAGTGCTAGAGCTTCCAGCGGGGCGCAAGAGACCCAGTACTTC

D gene: -
clone size: few
J gene: TRBJ1-4
V gene: TRBV20-1
CDR3 protein: CSVNRATNEKLFF
CDR3 DNA: TGCAGTGTAAACAGGGCAACTAATGAAAAACTGTTTTTT

D gene: TRBD1
clone size: -
J gene: TRBJ2-7
V gene: TRBV12-3/TRBV12-4
CDR3 protein: CASSSRTGKTYEQYF
CDR3 DNA: TGTGCCAGCAGTTCCCGGACAGGGAAAACCTACGAGCAGTACTTC

D gene: TRBD2
clone size: -
J gene: TRBJ2-5
V gene: TRBV5-1
CDR3 protein: CASSLGPAGTQETQYF
CDR3 DNA: TGCGCCAGCAGCTTGGGTCCAGCGGGGACCCAAGAGACCCAGTACTTC

D gene: -
clone size: few
J gene: TRBJ1-6
V gene: TRBV7-9
CDR3 protein: CASSFGDTYNSPLHF
CDR3 DNA: TGTGCCAGCAGCTTCGGGGATACCTATAATTCACCCCTCCACTTT

D gene: TRBD1
clone size: -
J gene: TRBJ2-7
V gene: TRBV20-1
CDR3 protein: CSARELRQGNYEQYF
CDR3 DNA: TGCAGTGCTAGAGAGTTGAGACAGGGGAACTACGAGCAGTACTTC

D gene: -
clone size: -
J gene: TRBJ1-4
V gene: TRBV6-5
CDR3 protein: CASSYTGEGNEKLFF
CDR3 DNA: TGTGCCAGCAGTTACACGGGGGAGGGAAATGAAAAACTGTTTTTT

D gene: TRBD2
clone size: few
J gene: TRBJ2-7
V gene: TRBV29-1
CDR3 protein: CSVGLLAEGYEQYF
CDR3 DNA: TGCAGCGTTGGGTTACTAGCGGAGGGCTACGAGCAGTACTTC

D gene: TRBD1
clone size: -
J gene: TRBJ2-7
V gene: TRBV7-9
CDR3 protein: CASSLRSGTGGNEQYF
CDR3 DNA: TGTGCCAGCAGCTTAAGGTCAGGGACAGGGGGCAACGAGCAGTACTTC

D gene: -
clone size: -
J gene: TRBJ2-5
V gene: TRBV5-1
CDR3 protein: CASSQGRLGETQYF
CDR3 DNA: TGCGCCAGCAGCCAAGGGAGGCTTGGAGAGACCCAGTACTTC

D gene: TRBD2
clone size: -
J gene: TRBJ2-7
V gene: TRBV12-3/TRBV12-4
CDR3 protein: CAGSWEGYSYEQYF
CDR3 DNA: TGTGCCGGCAGTTGGGAGGGATACTCCTACGAGCAGTACTTC

D gene: TRBD1
clone size: -
J gene: TRBJ1-2
V gene: TRBV2
CDR3 protein: CASSEETGAYGYTF
CDR3 DNA: TGTGCCAGCAGTGAAGAAACAGGGGCGTATGGCTACACCTTC

D gene: TRBD2
clone size: -
J gene: TRBJ2-3
V gene: TRBV13
CDR3 protein: CASSGRERESEDTQYF
CDR3 DNA: TGTGCCAGCAGCGGCCGGGAGCGGGAGTCGGAAGATACGCAGTATTTT

D gene: -
clone size: -
J gene: TRBJ2-1
V gene: TRBV10-3
CDR3 protein: CAIRPRTGAGENTEAFF
CDR3 DNA: TGTGCCATCAGACCCCGAACGGGTGCAGGGGAGAACACTGAAGCTTTCTTC

D gene: -
clone size: few
J gene: TRBJ2-3
V gene: TRBV29-1
CDR3 protein: CSVGLNTDTQYF
CDR3 DNA: TGCAGCGTTGGTCTCAACACAGATACGCAGTATTTT

D gene: TRBD2
clone size: once
J gene: TRBJ2-3
V gene: TRBV12-3/TRBV12-4
CDR3 protein: CASRRGTSAATQYF
CDR3 DNA: TGTGCCAGCAGGCGGGGGACTAGTGCGGCTACGCAGTATTTT

D gene: TRBD2
clone size: -
J gene: TRBJ2-1
V gene: TRBV20-1
CDR3 protein: CSARAPWTSGSYNEQFF
CDR3 DNA: TGCAGTGCTAGAGCTCCTTGGACTAGCGGTTCCTACAATGAGCAGTTCTTC